The 14 T cell receptor beta chains listed next were all sequenced from one sample in a study of Graves' ophthalmopathy and Graves' hyperthyroidism. The authors amplified TCR beta CDR3 regions, and they did so from RNA transcripts for repertoire sequencing. HTBI-primed first-round RT-PCR preceded second-round multiplex PCR. TCRdb redid the calling of the multiplex PCR reads with MiXCR, one entry per CDR3 protein. The sample has 900,000 to 1,200,000 distinct CDR3 sequences, less than 45% seen once; the top ten hold roughly 11%. The sample was peripheral blood or thyroid tissue (not recorded which). All receptors derive from an adult man with Graves' hyperthyroidism.

The chain has TRBV2 and TRBJ2-7, with D possibly being TRBD1 (6 bases). This CDR3 contains 15 residues. With 5 bases removed from V and 5 bases from J, the gap between germline ends came to 19 bases. Germline V gene data show CDR1 as SNHLY and CDR2 as FYNNEI. CDR3 in DNA: TGTGCCAGCAGTCGACCGACAGGTATTATCGACGAGCAGTACTTC. This encodes CASSRPTGIIDEQYF.

In the case of this clonotype: This could be a read error, since a much larger clone is one nucleotide away. V gene TRBV20-1 combines with J gene TRBJ1-2; no clear D. Germline values: CDR1 DFQATT, CDR2 SNEGSKA (reference sequence). The CDR3 sequence is 12 residues long. CDR3 amino acids: CGAGGPDYGYTF. CDR3 in DNA: TGCGGTGCTGGTGGCCCCGACTATGGCTACACCTTC.

V gene TRBV29-1 combines with J gene TRBJ1-4; 8 bases fit TRBD1. Trimming removed 0 bases from V and 2 bases from J; junction bases left unmatched: 11. This CDR3 is 18 amino acids long. CDR1 SQVTM and CDR2 ANQGSEA come from the germline V gene. This CDR3 reads CSVEDPVGAGGTNEKLFF. The CDR3 DNA sequence: TGCAGCGTTGAAGATCCAGTTGGGGCAGGGGGCACTAATGAAAAACTGTTTTTT.

The chain couples TRBV9 to TRBJ2-7; TRBD2 matches at 9 bases. V trimming: 4 bases; J trimming: 2 bases; junction bases outside the gene matches: 19. The CDR3 extends over 19 amino acids. Germline V gives CDR1 SGDLS, CDR2 YYNGEE. CDR3 loop: CASSQEAGQRGERTYEQYF. The CDR3 DNA reads TGTGCCAGCAGCCAAGAGGCCGGACAGCGGGGGGAGAGAACCTACGAGCAGTACTTC.

This clonotype has a count of ten or more. The chain joins TRBV10-3 to TRBJ1-5; possibly TRBD1 for D (6 bases). The CDR3 contains 15 residues. Germline CDR1 reads ENHRY; CDR2 reads SYGVKD. V lost 3 bases and J lost 3, with 12 bases in between. CDR3 loop: CAISEGGGNNQPQHF. CDR3 DNA: TGTGCCATCAGTGAAGGAGGGGGGAACAATCAGCCCCAGCATTTT.

V is TRBV2 and J is TRBJ2-5, with 10 positions matching TRBD1. J lost 9 bases, V lost 5 bases, and 12 bases had no gene match. The CDR3 consists of 15 residues. Per the germline V gene, CDR1 is SNHLY and CDR2 is FYNNEI. The CDR3 sequence: CASSTDRGRFEAQYF. Written as DNA, the CDR3 is TGTGCCAGCAGTACAGACAGGGGGCGATTTGAGGCCCAGTACTTC.

This clonotype was detected only a few times. The chain is built from TRBV9 and TRBJ1-1; TRBD1 aligns across 7 bases. Germline assignment: CDR1 SGDLS and CDR2 YYNGEE. V shed 7 bases, J shed 3 bases, and the junction held 6 bases outside the gene matches. This CDR3 spans 13 amino acids. CDR3 amino acids: CASSGTDYTEAFF. The CDR3 DNA reads as TGTGCCAGCTCCGGGACAGACTACACTGAAGCTTTCTTT. The whole variable domain, remainder taken from reference TRBV9 and TRBJ1-1, is DSGVTQTPKHLITATGQRVTLRCSPRSGDLSVYWYQQSLDQGLQFLIQYYNGEERAKGNILERFSAQQFPDLHSELNLSSLELGDSALYFCASSGTDYTEAFFGQGTRLTVV.

In its sample, this clonotype was seen many times. The chain recombines TRBV29-1 with TRBJ1-1; D perhaps matches TRBD1 (5 bases). The V end lost 4 bases, the J end lost 1 base, and 19 bases lay between the germline ends. CDR3 length: 16 residues. Germline values: CDR1 SQVTM, CDR2 ANQGSEA. CDR3 sequence (DNA): TGCAGCGTTGGGGCCAGGCGAGGGACGGGGAACACTGAAGCTTTCTTT. Its translation is CSVGARRGTGNTEAFF. Based on the CDR3 plus reference TRBV29-1 and TRBJ1-1, the full variable domain is SAVISQKPSRDICQRGTSLTIQCQVDSQVTMMFWYRQQPGQSLTLIATANQGSEATYESGFVIDKFPISRPNLTFSTLTVSNMSPEDSSIYLCSVGARRGTGNTEAFFGQGTRLTVV.

Worth noting for this clonotype: This may be a read error, as it is one base from a much larger clone. The rearrangement uses TRBV5-1 and TRBJ2-7; D unclear. In germline, CDR1 is SGHRS, CDR2 YFSETQ. The CDR3 runs 14 residues. CDR3 amino acids: CTSSLLGRSYEQYF. For the CDR3, the DNA is TGCACCAGCAGCTTGTTAGGCAGGAGCTACGAGCAGTACTTC.

This chain joins TRBV5-1 and TRBJ2-5; D possibly matches TRBD1 or TRBD2 (5 bases each). The J call may be incorrect, as the DNA end agrees better with TRBJ2-7. Germline V gene lookup returns CDR1 SGHRS and CDR2 YFSETQ. CDR3 length equals 19 residues. CDR3 region: CASSLAFGPTGAVSYEQYF. The CDR3 region has the DNA TGCGCCAGCAGCTTAGCGTTCGGGCCGACCGGGGCCGTCTCCTACGAGCAGTACTTC.

This clonotype was observed many times. J is TRBJ1-1 and V is TRBV7-8; D not resolved. V was trimmed by 4 bases and J by 7 bases, leaving 10 bases between them. Germline V CDR1 and CDR2: SGHVS, FQNEAQ. The CDR3 extends over 12 amino acids. DNA for the CDR3: TGTGCCAGCAGCTCGGCGACATTTGAAGCTTTCTTT. This sequence encodes CASSSATFEAFF.

Regarding this clonotype: No conserved phenylalanine or tryptophan ends this CDR3, so it is likely a read error. The chain is built from TRBV7-2 and TRBJ2-7, with 10 bases matching TRBD1. Per germline, CDR1 SGHTA and CDR2 FQGNSA. The CDR3 is made up of 13 amino acids. V lost 4 bases, J lost 7 bases, and 4 bases stayed unmatched. This CDR3 is CASSSRQGAEQYS. CDR3 DNA: TGTGCCAGCAGCTCCCGACAGGGGGCTGAGCAGTACTCC.

The V call is TRBV15, the J call TRBJ1-1, with D perhaps matching TRBD1 (6 bases). Trimming stripped 3 bases from V and 5 bases from J, with 16 bases between. The CDR3 length is 15 residues. Germline V gene lookup returns CDR1 LNHNV and CDR2 YYDKDF (reference sequence). In DNA, the CDR3 is TGTGCCACCAGCAGCTTGGCGACAGGTGGAACTGAAGCTTTCTTT. As protein: CATSSLATGGTEAFF. Full variable domain (remainder filled in from reference TRBV15 and TRBJ1-1): DAMVIQNPRYQVTQFGKPVTLSCSQTLNHNVMYWYQQKSSQAPKLLFHYYDKDFNNEADTPDNFQSRRPNTSFCFLDIRSPGLGDTAMYLCATSSLATGGTEAFFGQGTRLTVV.

The V call is TRBV20-1, the J call TRBJ2-5; 9 bases map to TRBD1. The length of the CDR3 is 15 residues. Trimming at V came to 5 bases and at J to 3 bases, leaving 10 bases not matched to a gene. Germline V gene sequence: CDR1 DFQATT, CDR2 SNEGSKA (reference sequence). The CDR3 here is CSASLTGQGKETQYF. In DNA, the CDR3 is TGCAGTGCTTCTCTTACGGGACAGGGAAAAGAGACCCAGTACTTC.